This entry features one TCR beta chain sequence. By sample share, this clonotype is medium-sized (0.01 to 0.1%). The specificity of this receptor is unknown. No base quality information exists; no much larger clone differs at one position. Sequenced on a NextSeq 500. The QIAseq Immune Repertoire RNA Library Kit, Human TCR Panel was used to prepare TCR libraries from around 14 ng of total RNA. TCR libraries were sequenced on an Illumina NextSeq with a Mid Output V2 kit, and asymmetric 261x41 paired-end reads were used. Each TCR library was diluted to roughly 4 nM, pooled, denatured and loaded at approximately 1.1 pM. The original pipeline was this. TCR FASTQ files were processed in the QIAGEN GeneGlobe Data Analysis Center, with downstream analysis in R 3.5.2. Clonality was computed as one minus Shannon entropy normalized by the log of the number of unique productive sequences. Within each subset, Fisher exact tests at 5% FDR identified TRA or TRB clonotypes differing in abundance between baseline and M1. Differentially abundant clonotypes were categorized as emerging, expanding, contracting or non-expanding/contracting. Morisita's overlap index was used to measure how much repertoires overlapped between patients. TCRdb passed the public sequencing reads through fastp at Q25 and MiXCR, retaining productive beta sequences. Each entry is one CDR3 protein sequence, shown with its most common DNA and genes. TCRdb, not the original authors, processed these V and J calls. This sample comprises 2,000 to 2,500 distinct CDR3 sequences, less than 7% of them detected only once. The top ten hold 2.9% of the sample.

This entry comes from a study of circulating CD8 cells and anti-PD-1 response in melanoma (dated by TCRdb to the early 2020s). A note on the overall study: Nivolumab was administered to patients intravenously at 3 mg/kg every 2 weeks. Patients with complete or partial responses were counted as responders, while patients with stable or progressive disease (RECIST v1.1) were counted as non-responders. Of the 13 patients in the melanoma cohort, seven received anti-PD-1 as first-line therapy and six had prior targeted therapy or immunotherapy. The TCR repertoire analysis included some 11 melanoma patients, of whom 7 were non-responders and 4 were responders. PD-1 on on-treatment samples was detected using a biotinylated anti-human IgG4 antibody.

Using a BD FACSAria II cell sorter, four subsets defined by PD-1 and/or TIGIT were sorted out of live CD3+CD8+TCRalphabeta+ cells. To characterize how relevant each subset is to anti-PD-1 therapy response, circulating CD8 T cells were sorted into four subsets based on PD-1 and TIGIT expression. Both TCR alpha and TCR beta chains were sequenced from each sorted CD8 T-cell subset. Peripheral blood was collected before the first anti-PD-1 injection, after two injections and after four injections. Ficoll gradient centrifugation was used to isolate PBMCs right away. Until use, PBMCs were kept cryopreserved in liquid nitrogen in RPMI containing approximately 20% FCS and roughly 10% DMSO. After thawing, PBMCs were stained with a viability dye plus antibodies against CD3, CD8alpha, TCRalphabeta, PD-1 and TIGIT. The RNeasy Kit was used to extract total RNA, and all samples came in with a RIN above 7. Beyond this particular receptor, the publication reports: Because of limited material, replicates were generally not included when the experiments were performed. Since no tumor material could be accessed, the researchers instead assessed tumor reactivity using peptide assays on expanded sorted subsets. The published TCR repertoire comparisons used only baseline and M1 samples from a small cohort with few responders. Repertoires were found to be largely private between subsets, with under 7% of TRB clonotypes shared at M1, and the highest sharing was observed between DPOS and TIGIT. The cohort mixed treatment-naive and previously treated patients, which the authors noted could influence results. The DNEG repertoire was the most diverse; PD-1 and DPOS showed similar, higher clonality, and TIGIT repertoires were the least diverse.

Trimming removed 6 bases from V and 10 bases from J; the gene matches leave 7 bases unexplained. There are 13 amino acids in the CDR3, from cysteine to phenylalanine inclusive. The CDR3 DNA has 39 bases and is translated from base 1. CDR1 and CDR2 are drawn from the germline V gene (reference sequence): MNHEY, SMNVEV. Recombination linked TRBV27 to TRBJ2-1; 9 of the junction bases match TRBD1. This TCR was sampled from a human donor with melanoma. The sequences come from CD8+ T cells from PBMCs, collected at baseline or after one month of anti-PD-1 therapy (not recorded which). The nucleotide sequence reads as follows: TGTGCCAGCAGCAGGGACAGGGCTTTAGAGCAGTTCTTC. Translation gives CASSRDRALEQFF.